This T cell receptor beta chain comes out of a study of cytotoxic CD8 clonotypes in ibrutinib-treated CLL. Clones were sequenced by immunoSEQ multiplex PCR, and TCRdb holds only the in-frame ones, with some missing. The table includes some 140,000 clones, approximately 81% detected once. The V gene lost 3 bases and the J gene lost 2 bases, with 10 bases spanning the gap. CDR3 length: 14 amino acids. The germline CDR1 and CDR2 sequences are KGHSH and LQKENI. The J gene is TRBJ2-5, the V gene TRBV18; a possible D gene is TRBD2 (6 bases). The receptor comes from a human donor with chronic lymphocytic leukemia. Specimen: PBMCs, collected after 24 months of ibrutinib treatment. CDR3 protein: CASSPPRGQETQYF. The CDR3 bases are TGTGCCAGCTCACCCCCCCGGGGGCAAGAGACCCAGTACTTC.